This T cell receptor beta chain was sequenced during a study of blood T cell repertoires in COVID-19. Study in general: Researchers got acute and convalescent COVID-19 samples from the United States, Italy and Spain. PBMCs, B-cell-depleted T cells, or T cells were the source of the cDNA or gDNA that made up the material.

Authors' processing steps: Scientists estimated how many nucleated cells there were by amplifying reference gene primers. Profiled with immunoSEQ multiplex PCR; TCRdb holds only in-frame clones, not every one. Clonal size and the V and J genes are those of that table, whereas D and trimming came from the DNA. The table lists roughly 70,000 clones, about 70% of them singletons. Losses at the gene ends were 3 bases for V and 2 bases for J; bases not matched to a gene: 6. Germline V gene lookup returns CDR1 MNHEY and CDR2 SMNVEV (reference sequence). This CDR3 contains 15 residues. V gene TRBV27 combines with J gene TRBJ2-5; TRBD2 agrees at 7 bases. The sample was peripheral blood. The clonotype was recovered from a man between 60 and 75 years old with acute or convalescent COVID-19. CDR3 sequence (DNA): TGTGCCAGCAGTTTGTTTGGGACTATGCAAGAGACCCAGTACTTC. Translation gives CASSLFGTMQETQYF.